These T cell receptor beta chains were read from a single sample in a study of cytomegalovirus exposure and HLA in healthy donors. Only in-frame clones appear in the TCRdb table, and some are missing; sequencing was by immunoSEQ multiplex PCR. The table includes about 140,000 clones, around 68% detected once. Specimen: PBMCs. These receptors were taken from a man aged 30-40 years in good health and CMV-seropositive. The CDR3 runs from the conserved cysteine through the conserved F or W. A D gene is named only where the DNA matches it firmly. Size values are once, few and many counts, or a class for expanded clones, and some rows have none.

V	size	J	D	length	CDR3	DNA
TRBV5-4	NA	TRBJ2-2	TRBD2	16	CASSEYSGSLGGELFF	TGTGCCAGCAGCGAATACAGCGGGAGTCTAGGCGGGGAGCTGTTTTTT
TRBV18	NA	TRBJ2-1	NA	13	CASSPSSGYKQFF	TGTGCCAGCTCACCTTCGTCAGGTTATAAGCAGTTCTTC
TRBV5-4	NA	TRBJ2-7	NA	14	CASSLDRTSYEQYF	TGTGCCAGCAGCTTGGACAGGACCTCCTACGAGCAGTACTTC
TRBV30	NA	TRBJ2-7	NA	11	CAWSPAYEQYF	TGTGCCTGGAGTCCCGCCTACGAGCAGTACTTC
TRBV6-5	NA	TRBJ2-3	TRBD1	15	CASSNGQGAADTQYF	TGTGCCAGCAGTAACGGACAGGGGGCGGCAGATACGCAGTATTTT
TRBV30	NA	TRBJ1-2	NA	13	CAWSLQVARGYTF	TGTGCCTGGAGTTTACAGGTTGCCCGTGGCTACACCTTC
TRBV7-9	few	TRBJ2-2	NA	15	CASSFVDYNTGELFF	TGTGCCAGCAGCTTCGTCGACTACAACACCGGGGAGCTGTTTTTT
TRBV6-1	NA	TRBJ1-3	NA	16	CASSEMLQATGNTIYF	TGTGCCAGCAGTGAAATGCTCCAGGCCACTGGAAACACCATATATTTT
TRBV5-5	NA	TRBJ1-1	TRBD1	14	CASRLQGGSTEAFF	TGTGCCAGCAGATTACAGGGGGGGAGCACTGAAGCTTTCTTT
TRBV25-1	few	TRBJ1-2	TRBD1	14	CASSLPDRDYGYTF	TGTGCCAGCAGTTTACCGGACAGGGACTATGGCTACACCTTC
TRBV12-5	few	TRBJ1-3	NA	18	CASGLSWDNRDSGNTIYF	TGTGCTAGTGGTTTGTCGTGGGACAACCGCGACTCTGGAAACACCATATATTTT
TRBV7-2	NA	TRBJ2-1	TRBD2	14	CASSLGLAGNEQFF	TGTGCCAGCAGCTTAGGGTTAGCGGGCAATGAGCAGTTCTTC
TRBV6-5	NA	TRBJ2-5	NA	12	CASSSSSETQYF	TGTGCCAGCAGTTCCAGTTCGGAGACCCAGTACTTC
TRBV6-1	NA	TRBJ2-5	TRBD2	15	CASSPYASGIYEQYF	TGTGCCAGCAGTCCCTATGCTAGCGGGATTTATGAGCAGTACTTC
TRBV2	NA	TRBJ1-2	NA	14	CASSEGAGRTGYTF	TGTGCCAGCAGTGAAGGGGCAGGGCGGACTGGCTACACCTTC
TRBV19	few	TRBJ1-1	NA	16	CASSISAGEVDTEAFF	TGTGCCAGTAGTATTTCAGCAGGGGAAGTCGACACTGAAGCTTTCTTT
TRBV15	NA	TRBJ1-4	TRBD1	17	CATSSDLTGARAEKLFF	TGTGCCACCAGCAGTGATTTAACAGGGGCCCGAGCTGAAAAACTGTTTTTT
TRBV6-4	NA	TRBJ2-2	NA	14	CASSDVGGTGELFF	TGTGCCAGCAGTGACGTGGGGGGCACCGGGGAGCTGTTTTTT
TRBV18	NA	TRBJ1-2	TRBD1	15	CASSPGGQAAYGYTF	TGTGCCAGCTCACCAGGCGGACAGGCCGCCTATGGCTACACCTTC
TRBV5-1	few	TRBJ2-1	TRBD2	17	CASSRKLAGGFYNEQFF	TGCGCCAGCAGCAGGAAATTAGCGGGAGGTTTCTACAATGAGCAGTTCTTC
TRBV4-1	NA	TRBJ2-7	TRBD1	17	CASSQDSAWDSSYEQYF	TGCGCCAGCAGCCAAGATTCGGCTTGGGACAGCTCCTACGAGCAGTACTTC
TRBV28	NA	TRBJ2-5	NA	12	CASSFQSETQYF	TGTGCCAGCAGTTTCCAATCAGAGACCCAGTACTTC
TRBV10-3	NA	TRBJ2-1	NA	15	CAISERGASYNEQFF	TGTGCCATCAGTGAACGGGGGGCCTCCTACAATGAGCAGTTCTTC
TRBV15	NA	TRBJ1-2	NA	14	CATSSDTGDYGYTF	TGTGCCACCAGCAGTGATACGGGAGACTATGGCTACACCTTC
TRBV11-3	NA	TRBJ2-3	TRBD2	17	CASSPDGLAGATDTQYF	TGTGCCAGCAGCCCCGATGGACTAGCGGGAGCCACAGATACGCAGTATTTT
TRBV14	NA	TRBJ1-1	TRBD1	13	CASSLTGGTEAFF	TGTGCCAGCAGTCTTACAGGGGGGACTGAAGCTTTCTTT
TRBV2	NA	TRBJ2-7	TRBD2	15	CASSERLAGDYEQYF	TGTGCCAGCAGTGAGCGACTAGCGGGAGATTACGAGCAGTACTTC
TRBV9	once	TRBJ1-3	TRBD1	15	CASSAGQGIGNTIYF	TGTGCCAGCAGCGCGGGACAGGGGATTGGAAACACCATATATTTT
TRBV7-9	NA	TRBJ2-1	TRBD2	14	CASSFVAGDNEQFF	TGTGCCAGCAGCTTCGTAGCGGGAGACAATGAGCAGTTCTTC
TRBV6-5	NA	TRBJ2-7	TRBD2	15	CASSLEGGRAYEQYF	TGTGCCAGCTCATTGGAAGGCGGGAGGGCTTACGAGCAGTACTTC
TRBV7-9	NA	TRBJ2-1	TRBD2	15	CASSAGTSAADEQFF	TGTGCCAGCAGCGCCGGGACTAGCGCCGCGGATGAGCAGTTCTTC
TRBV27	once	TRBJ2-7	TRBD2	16	CASSNSQRGSFYEQYF	TGTGCCAGCAGTAACAGCCAGCGGGGGTCGTTCTACGAGCAGTACTTC
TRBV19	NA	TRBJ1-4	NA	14	CASTKGRSNEKLFF	TGTGCCAGTACTAAGGGGCGATCTAATGAAAAACTGTTTTTT
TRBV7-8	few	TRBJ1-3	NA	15	CASGSPANSGNTIYF	TGTGCCAGCGGTAGTCCCGCAAACTCTGGAAACACCATATATTTT
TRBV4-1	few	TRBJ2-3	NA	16	CASSQTTGAGGDTQYF	TGCGCCAGCAGCCAGACGACTGGGGCAGGAGGGGATACGCAGTATTTT